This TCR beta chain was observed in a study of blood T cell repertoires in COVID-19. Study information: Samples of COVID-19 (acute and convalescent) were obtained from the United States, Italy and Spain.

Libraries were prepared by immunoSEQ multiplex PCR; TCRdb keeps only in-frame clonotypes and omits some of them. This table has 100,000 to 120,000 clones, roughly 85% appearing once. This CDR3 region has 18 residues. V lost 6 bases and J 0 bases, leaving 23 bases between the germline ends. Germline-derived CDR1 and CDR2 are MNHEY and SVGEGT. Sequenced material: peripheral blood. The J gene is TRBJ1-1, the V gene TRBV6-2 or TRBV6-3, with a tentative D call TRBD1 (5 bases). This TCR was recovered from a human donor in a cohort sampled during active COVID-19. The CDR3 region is CASRPTTFAGVVNTEAFF. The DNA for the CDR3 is TGTGCCAGCAGACCTACGACGTTCGCGGGGGTGGTGAACACTGAAGCTTTCTTT.